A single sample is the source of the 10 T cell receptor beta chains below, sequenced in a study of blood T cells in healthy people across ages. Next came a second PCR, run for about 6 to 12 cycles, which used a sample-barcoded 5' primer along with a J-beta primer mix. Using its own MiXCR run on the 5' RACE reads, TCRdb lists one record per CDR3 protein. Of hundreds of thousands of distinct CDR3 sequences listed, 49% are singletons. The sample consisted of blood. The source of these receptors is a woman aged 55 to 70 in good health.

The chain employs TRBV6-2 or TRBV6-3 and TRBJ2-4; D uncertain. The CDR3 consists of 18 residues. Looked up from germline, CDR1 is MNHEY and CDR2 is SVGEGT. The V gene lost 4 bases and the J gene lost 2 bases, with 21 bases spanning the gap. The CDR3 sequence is CASSSPGGAKGTKNIQYF. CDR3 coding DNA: TGTGCCAGCAGTTCCCCCGGCGGCGCCAAGGGAACCAAAAACATTCAGTACTTC.

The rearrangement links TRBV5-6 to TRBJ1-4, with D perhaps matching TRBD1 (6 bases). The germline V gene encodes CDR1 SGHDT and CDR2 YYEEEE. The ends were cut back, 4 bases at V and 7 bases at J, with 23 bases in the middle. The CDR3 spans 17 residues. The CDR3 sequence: CASSDRDFWGQGEKLFF. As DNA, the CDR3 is TGTGCCAGCAGCGATCGTGACTTTTGGGGGCAAGGTGAAAAACTGTTTTTT.

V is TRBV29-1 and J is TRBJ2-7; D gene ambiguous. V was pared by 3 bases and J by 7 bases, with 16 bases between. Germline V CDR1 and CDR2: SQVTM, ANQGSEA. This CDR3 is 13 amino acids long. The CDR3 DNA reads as TGCAGCGTTGATCGTTTGGAATACAATGAGCAGTACTTC. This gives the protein CSVDRLEYNEQYF.

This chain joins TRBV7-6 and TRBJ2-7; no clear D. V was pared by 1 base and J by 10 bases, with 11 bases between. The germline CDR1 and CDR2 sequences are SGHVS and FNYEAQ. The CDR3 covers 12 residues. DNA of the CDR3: TGTGCCAGCAGCTTAGACCGCGGTGGACAGTACTTC. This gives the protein CASSLDRGGQYF.

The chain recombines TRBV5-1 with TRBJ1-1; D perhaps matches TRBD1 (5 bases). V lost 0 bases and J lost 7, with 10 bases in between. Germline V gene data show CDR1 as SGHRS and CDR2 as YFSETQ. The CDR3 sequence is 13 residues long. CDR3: CASSLAGHLEAFF. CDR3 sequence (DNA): TGCGCCAGCAGCTTGGCCGGACACCTTGAAGCTTTCTTT. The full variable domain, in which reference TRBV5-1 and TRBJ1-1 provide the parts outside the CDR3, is KAGVTQTPRYLIKTRGQQVTLSCSPISGHRSVSWYQQTPGQGLQFLFEYFSETQRNKGNFPGRFSGRQFSNSRSEMNVSTLELGDSALYLCASSLAGHLEAFFGQGTRLTVV.

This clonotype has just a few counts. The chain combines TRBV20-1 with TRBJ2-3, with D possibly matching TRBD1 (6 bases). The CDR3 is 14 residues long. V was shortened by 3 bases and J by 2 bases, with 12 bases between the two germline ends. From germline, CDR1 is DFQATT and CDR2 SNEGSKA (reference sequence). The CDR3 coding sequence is TGCAGTGCTAGCCCCCTGGGACACACAGATACGCAGTATTTT. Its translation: CSASPLGHTDTQYF.

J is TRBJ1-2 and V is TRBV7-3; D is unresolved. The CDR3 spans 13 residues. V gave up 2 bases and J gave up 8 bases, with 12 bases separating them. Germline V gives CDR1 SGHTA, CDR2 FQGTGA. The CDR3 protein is CASSLDGEDGYTF. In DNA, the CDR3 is TGTGCCAGCAGCTTAGATGGGGAGGACGGCTACACCTTC.

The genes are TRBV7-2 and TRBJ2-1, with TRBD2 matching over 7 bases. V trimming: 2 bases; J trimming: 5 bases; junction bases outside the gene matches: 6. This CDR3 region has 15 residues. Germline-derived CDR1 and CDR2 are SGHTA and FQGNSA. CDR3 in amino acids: CASSLFSGKHNEQFF. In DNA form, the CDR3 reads TGTGCCAGCAGCTTATTCAGCGGGAAGCACAATGAGCAGTTCTTC.

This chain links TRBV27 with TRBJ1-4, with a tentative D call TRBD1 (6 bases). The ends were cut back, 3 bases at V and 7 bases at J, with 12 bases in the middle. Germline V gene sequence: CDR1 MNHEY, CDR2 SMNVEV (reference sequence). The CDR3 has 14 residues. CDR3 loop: CASSFGQGPEKLFF. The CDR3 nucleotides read TGTGCCAGCAGTTTTGGGCAGGGGCCTGAAAAACTGTTTTTT.

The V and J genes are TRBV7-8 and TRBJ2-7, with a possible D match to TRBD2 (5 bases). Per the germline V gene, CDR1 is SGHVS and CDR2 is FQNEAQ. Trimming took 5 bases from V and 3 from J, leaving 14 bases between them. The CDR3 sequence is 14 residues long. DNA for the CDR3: TGTGCCAGCAGCGTATCAGGAGGCAACTACGAGCAGTACTTC. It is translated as CASSVSGGNYEQYF.